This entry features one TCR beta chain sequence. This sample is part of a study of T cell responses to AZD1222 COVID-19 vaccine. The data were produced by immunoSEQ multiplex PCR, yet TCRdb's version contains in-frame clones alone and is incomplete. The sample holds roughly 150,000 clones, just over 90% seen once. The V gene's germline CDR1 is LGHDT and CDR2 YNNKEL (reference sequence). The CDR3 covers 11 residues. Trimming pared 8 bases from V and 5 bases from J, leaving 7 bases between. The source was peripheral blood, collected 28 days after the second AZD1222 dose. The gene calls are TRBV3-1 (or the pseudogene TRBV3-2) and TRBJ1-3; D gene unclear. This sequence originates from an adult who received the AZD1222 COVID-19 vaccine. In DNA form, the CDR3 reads TGTGCCAGCGGCTCGAGAAACACCATATATTTT. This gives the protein CASGSRNTIYF.